This TCR beta chain comes out of a study of CD4 T cells in relation to SARS-CoV-2 and coronaviruses. Study overall: No peptide or an HIV-1 Nef peptide pool served as negative control.

The unexposed donors gave CD4+ T cells in about 2011-2019, prior to COVID-19. Isolation of CD4+ T cells took place after around eleven days in culture. The germline CDR1 and CDR2 sequences are SGHTA and FQGNSA. The CDR3 sequence is 12 residues long. Using immunoSEQ multiplex PCR, the repertoire was profiled, and TCRdb retains in-frame clones only, with some absent. The repertoire has 20,000 or so clones, approximately 81% of them found once; the top ten carry roughly 10%. A note on this clone: Antigen specificity is unknown. The junction shows a germline mismatch at one end, possibly a read error.

The receptor was derived from a human donor in good health. The source material was CD4+ T cells from PBMCs, cultured in vitro. The chain couples TRBV7-2 to TRBJ2-7, with D possibly matching TRBD1 (5 bases). CDR3 bases: TGTGCCAGCAGATTAGACAGTTACGAGCAGTACTTC. Translating it yields CASRLDSYEQYF.